What follows are 14 T cell receptor beta chains derived from one specimen sequenced in a study of Graves' ophthalmopathy and Graves' hyperthyroidism (dated by TCRdb to 2016 to 2019). For sequencing, an Illumina HiSeq 2000 was employed. TCR beta CDR3 regions were amplified from RNA transcripts for repertoire sequencing. HTBI primers and the Qiagen OneStep RT-PCR kit were used in a first-round RT-PCR, which was followed by a second-round multiplex PCR, size selection and purification. TCRdb redid the processing of the public reads, applying fastp at Q25 and MiXCR, and retained in-frame beta chains. Rows are unified per CDR3 protein, each entry keeping the most common DNA and genes. The sample table holds hundreds of thousands of distinct CDR3 sequences, of which roughly 39% were seen once. The top ten clonotypes cover about 3.3% of the sample. Material for sequencing was peripheral blood. The receptors were gathered from an adult man with Graves' ophthalmopathy.

The chain recombines TRBV7-3 with TRBJ2-6; D not resolved. V lost 5 bases to trimming and J lost 5 bases, with 4 bases between them. Germline loops: CDR1 SGHTA, CDR2 FQGTGA. CDR3 length: 12 residues. The CDR3 coding sequence is TGTGCCAGCAGCGCGCGGGCCAACGTCCTGACTTTC. Translated, it gives CASSARANVLTF.

This chain links TRBV25-1 with TRBJ2-5; the match to TRBD1 covers 7 bases. Looked up from germline, CDR1 is MGHDK and CDR2 is SYGVNS. The trim removed 9 bases at V and 4 bases at J, leaving 11 bases unmatched. The CDR3 extends over 14 amino acids. The CDR3 coding sequence is TGTGCCAGTCCTACTGCAGGGGGACGAGAGACCCAGTACTTC. The encoded protein is CASPTAGGRETQYF.

This clonotype was seen at least ten times. V is TRBV2 and J is TRBJ1-5, with 7 bases lining up with TRBD1. The CDR3 runs 17 residues. Germline V CDR1 and CDR2: SNHLY, FYNNEI. Trimming at V came to 7 bases and at J to 0 bases, leaving 12 bases not matched to a gene. This CDR3 is CASTEIDRDYSNQPQHF. CDR3 DNA: TGTGCCAGCACTGAGATAGACAGGGATTATAGCAATCAGCCCCAGCATTTT.

CDR3 amino acids: CSVENLTSGSTSTDTQYF. The CDR3 coding sequence is TGCAGCGTTGAAAACCTTACTAGCGGGAGTACTAGCACAGATACGCAGTATTTT. The chain uses TRBV29-1 and TRBJ2-3; TRBD2 aligns across 11 bases. There are 18 residues in the CDR3. J was trimmed by 0 bases and V by 2 bases; bases with no gene match: 10. Germline lookup yields CDR1 SQVTM and CDR2 ANQGSEA.

The rearrangement links TRBV11-1 to TRBJ2-5; the match to TRBD1 covers 7 bases. The trim removed 7 bases at V and 5 bases at J, leaving 7 bases unmatched. Germline-derived CDR1 and CDR2 are SGHAT and FQDESV (reference sequence). This CDR3 contains 13 residues. CDR3 amino acids: CASTSGGMETQYF. The CDR3 region has the DNA TGTGCCAGCACCTCAGGGGGTATGGAGACCCAGTACTTC.

In its sample, this clonotype was seen many times. The V and J genes are TRBV11-2 and TRBJ1-1; D call uncertain. Germline assignment: CDR1 SGHAT and CDR2 FQNNGV. This CDR3 comprises 17 residues. V lost 4 bases to trimming and J lost 5 bases, with 23 bases between them. The CDR3 protein is CASSSTRGRTDTTEAFF. CDR3 in DNA: TGTGCCAGCAGCTCCACCCGAGGAAGGACGGATACTACTGAAGCTTTCTTT.

As regards this clonotype: This may come from a read error, since a much larger clone is one base off. The chain has TRBV4-3 and TRBJ1-6; D is possibly TRBD1 (5 bases). The CDR3 has 15 amino acids. CDR1 is LGHNA and CDR2 is YSLEER in the germline V gene. V was clipped by 0 bases and J by 11 bases, with 14 bases between them. The chain's CDR3 is CASSQEIQGLPPLHF. The CDR3 region has the DNA TGCGCCAGCAGCCAAGAGATTCAGGGTCTACCACCCCTCCACTTT.

A remark on this clonotype: A much larger clone differs by one base, so this may be a read error. Because it lacks the conserved phenylalanine or tryptophan at the end, this CDR3 is likely a read error. The gene calls are TRBV20-1 and TRBJ2-7; no firm D call. CDR1 and CDR2 from the germline V gene are DFQATT and SNEGSKA (reference sequence). The CDR3 length is 14 residues. V lost 3 bases and J lost 2, with 14 bases in between. This CDR3 is CSARPGGVTYEQYL. In DNA, the CDR3 is TGCAGTGCTAGGCCCGGTGGGGTAACCTACGAGCAGTACCTC.

J is TRBJ2-7 and V is TRBV25-1; TRBD1 matches at 8 bases. CDR1 is MGHDK and CDR2 is SYGVNS in the germline V gene. V shed 6 bases, J shed 2 bases, and the junction held 0 bases outside the gene matches. The CDR3 length is 12 residues. CDR3: CASRQGAYEQYF. In DNA form, the CDR3 reads TGTGCCAGCAGACAGGGGGCCTACGAGCAGTACTTC.

A note on this clonotype: At one boundary the junction diverges from the germline segment, which might be a read error. The chain is built from TRBV10-3 and TRBJ2-7; TRBD2 matches at 7 bases. The CDR3 loop spans 14 amino acids. Germline V lookup: CDR1 ENHRY, CDR2 SYGVKD. CDR3 loop: CASSCRSGVYEQYF. CDR3 sequence (DNA): TGTGCCAGCAGTTGTAGAAGCGGGGTCTACGAGCAGTACTTC.

This chain connects TRBV20-1 to TRBJ1-4; no clear D. V was shortened by 3 bases and J by 7 bases, with 9 bases between the two germline ends. CDR1 DFQATT and CDR2 SNEGSKA come from the germline V gene (reference sequence). The CDR3 sequence is 12 residues long. CDR3 region: CSASRLGEKLFF. In nucleotides, the CDR3 is TGCAGTGCTAGTCGATTGGGTGAAAAACTGTTTTTT.

This chain links TRBV10-3 with TRBJ1-1; perhaps TRBD1 as D (5 bases). Germline CDR1 is ENHRY and CDR2 is SYGVKD. Trimming cost V 4 bases and J 2 bases, with 11 bases left between them. The CDR3 covers 14 residues. The CDR3 is CAISARGVNTEAFF. CDR3 bases: TGTGCCATCAGTGCGAGGGGAGTAAACACTGAAGCTTTCTTT.

V gene TRBV20-1 combines with J gene TRBJ2-5; a weak D match, TRBD1 (6 bases). The V and J ends lost 6 bases and 7 bases respectively, with 15 bases between them. The CDR3 is made up of 12 amino acids. Germline V CDR1 and CDR2: DFQATT, SNEGSKA (reference sequence). Here the CDR3 DNA reads TGCAGTGCCCGAGTGGGGGCGGGGACCCAGTACTTC. Translating gives CSARVGAGTQYF.

V and J are TRBV2 and TRBJ1-1, with D hard to call. Looked up from germline, CDR1 is SNHLY and CDR2 is FYNNEI. Trimming stripped 5 bases from V and 0 bases from J, with 10 bases between. The CDR3 extends over 14 amino acids. CDR3 in amino acids: CASSYSSMNTEAFF. In DNA form, the CDR3 reads TGTGCCAGCAGTTACTCTTCCATGAACACTGAAGCTTTCTTT.